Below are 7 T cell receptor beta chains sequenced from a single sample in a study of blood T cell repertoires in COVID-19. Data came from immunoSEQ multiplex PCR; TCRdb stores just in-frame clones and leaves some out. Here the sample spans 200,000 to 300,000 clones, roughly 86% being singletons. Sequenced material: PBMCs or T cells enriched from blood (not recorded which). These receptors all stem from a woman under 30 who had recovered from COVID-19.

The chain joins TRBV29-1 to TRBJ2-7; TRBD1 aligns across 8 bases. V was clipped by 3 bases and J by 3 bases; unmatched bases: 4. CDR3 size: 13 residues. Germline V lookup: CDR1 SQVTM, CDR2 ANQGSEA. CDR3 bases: TGCAGCGTTGACGGAGACAGGGGCTACGAGCAGTACTTC. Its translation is CSVDGDRGYEQYF.

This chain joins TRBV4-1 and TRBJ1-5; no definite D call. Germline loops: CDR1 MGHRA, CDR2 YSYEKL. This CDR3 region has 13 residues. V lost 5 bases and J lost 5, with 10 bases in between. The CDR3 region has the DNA TGCGCCAGCAGCGTACAGTATGATCAGCCCCAGCATTTT. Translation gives CASSVQYDQPQHF.

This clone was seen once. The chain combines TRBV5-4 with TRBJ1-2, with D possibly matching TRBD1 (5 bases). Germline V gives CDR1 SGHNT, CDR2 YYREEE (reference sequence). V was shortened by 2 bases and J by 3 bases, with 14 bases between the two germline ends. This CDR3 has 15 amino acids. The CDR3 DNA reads TGTGCCAGCAGCTTAGAGCACAGGAGATACTATGGCTACACCTTC. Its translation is CASSLEHRRYYGYTF.

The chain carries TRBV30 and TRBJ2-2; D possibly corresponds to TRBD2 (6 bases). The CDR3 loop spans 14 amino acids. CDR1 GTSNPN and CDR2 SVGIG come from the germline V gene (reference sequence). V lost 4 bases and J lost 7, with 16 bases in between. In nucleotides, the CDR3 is TGTGCCTGGACTTCGGGACTTTTTGGCGGGGAGCTGTTTTTT. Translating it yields CAWTSGLFGGELFF.

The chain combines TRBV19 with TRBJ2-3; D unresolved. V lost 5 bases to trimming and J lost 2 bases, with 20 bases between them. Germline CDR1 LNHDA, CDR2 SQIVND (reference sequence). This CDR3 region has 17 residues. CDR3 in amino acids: CASSPNFPGAITDTQYF. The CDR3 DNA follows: TGTGCCAGTAGTCCGAACTTCCCTGGAGCAATCACAGATACGCAGTATTTT.

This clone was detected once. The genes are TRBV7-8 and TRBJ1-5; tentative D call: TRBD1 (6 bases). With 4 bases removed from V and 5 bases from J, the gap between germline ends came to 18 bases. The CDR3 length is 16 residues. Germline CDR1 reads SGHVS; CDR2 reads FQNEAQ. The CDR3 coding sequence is TGTGCCAGCAGCTCCAGGTGGGACACCACATATCAGCCCCAGCATTTT. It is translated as CASSSRWDTTYQPQHF.

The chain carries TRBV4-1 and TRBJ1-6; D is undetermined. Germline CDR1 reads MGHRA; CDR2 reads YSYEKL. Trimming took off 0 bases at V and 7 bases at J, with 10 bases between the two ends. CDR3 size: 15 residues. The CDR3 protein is CASSQDGRMNSPLHF. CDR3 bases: TGCGCCAGCAGCCAAGATGGGCGTATGAATTCACCCCTCCACTTT.